Listed here are 7 T cell receptor beta chains from one sample, sequenced in a study of a mutant IDH1 vaccine in newly diagnosed glioma. What these receptors recognize is not known. Sequencing was performed with immunoSEQ multiplex PCR; in TCRdb, only in-frame clones are kept and a portion is missing. Here the sample spans more than 25,000 clones, approximately 88% being singletons. Time point in this sample: week 23, last vaccination. One vaccine dose held 300 ug of mutant IDH1 20-mer peptide and came with topical imiquimod. The sequenced sample was PBMCs, obtained from a glioma patient whose treatment included an IDH1 peptide vaccine. Source of these receptors: a man aged 40-49 years with glioma.

This clone was seen just once. The chain has TRBV7-9 and TRBJ1-4; D is perhaps TRBD1 (5 bases). The CDR3 contains 14 residues. V lost 5 bases, J lost 8 bases, and 15 bases lay in between. Germline values: CDR1 SEHNR, CDR2 FQNEAQ (reference sequence). The CDR3 region has the DNA TGTGCCAGCAGCAGCTTCCGGGACGAAGAAAAACTGTTTTTT. As protein: CASSSFRDEEKLFF.

J is TRBJ2-1 and V is TRBV9, with 8 bases aligning to TRBD2. The germline V gene has CDR1 SGDLS and CDR2 YYNGEE. V lost 3 bases, J lost 13 bases, and 12 bases stayed unmatched. The CDR3 contains 14 residues. The CDR3 DNA reads TGTGCCAGCAGCGCAGCAAGCCCCGGGAGGGATCAGTTCTTC. Translated: CASSAASPGRDQFF.

The chain combines TRBV10-3 with TRBJ2-5; D call uncertain. CDR3 length: 11 residues. The germline gives CDR1 ENHRY, CDR2 SYGVKD. V shed 6 bases and J shed 0 bases, with 2 bases lying between them. CDR3 region: CAIRDQETQYF. As DNA, the CDR3 is TGTGCCATCAGGGACCAAGAGACCCAGTACTTC.

The chain uses TRBV10-3 and TRBJ1-4; D may be TRBD1 (5 bases). V lost 3 bases, J lost 7 bases, and 15 bases lay in between. CDR1 and CDR2 from the germline V gene are ENHRY and SYGVKD. CDR3 length: 15 amino acids. CDR3 residues: CAISDPGTAGEKLFF. CDR3 DNA: TGTGCCATCAGTGACCCCGGGACGGCGGGTGAAAAACTGTTTTTT.

The chain employs TRBV5-4 and TRBJ2-3; 11 positions match TRBD1. The CDR3 runs to 14 residues. V lost 3 bases and J lost 4; bases outside the gene matches: 1. The germline CDR1 and CDR2 sequences are SGHNT and YYREEE (reference sequence). The CDR3 here is CASSWGQGADTQYF. CDR3 nucleotides: TGTGCCAGCAGCTGGGGACAGGGGGCAGATACGCAGTATTTT.

CDR3 sequence: CASTKWGESVQETQYF. The CDR3 nucleotides are TGTGCCAGCACCAAGTGGGGGGAGTCGGTCCAAGAGACCCAGTACTTC. This rearrangement joins TRBV28 to TRBJ2-5, with D possibly matching TRBD2 (6 bases). CDR1 and CDR2 from the germline V gene are MDHEN and SYDVKM. V shed 7 bases and J shed 1 base, with 19 bases lying between them. This CDR3 is built from 16 residues.

V is TRBV5-4 and J is TRBJ2-6; 10 nucleotides line up with TRBD1. V lost 4 bases and J lost 0; bases outside the gene matches: 7. Germline V CDR1 and CDR2: SGHNT, YYREEE (reference sequence). The CDR3 is made up of 18 amino acids. CDR3 sequence (DNA): TGTGCCAGCAGCCGGACAGGGGGACTATACTCTGGGGCCAACGTCCTGACTTTC. It is translated as CASSRTGGLYSGANVLTF.